Detailed here is one TCR beta chain. The antigen is unknown. This sample stems from a study of human thymus T cells. Findings and caveats of the study: Unrelated individuals reportedly shared highly overlapping thymic TCR repertoires. The authors found apparently biased V and J gene usage in thymic and blood repertoires.

Here immunoSEQ multiplex PCR was the method, and the copy in TCRdb shows in-frame clones only, minus some. This table has about 120,000 clones, around 94% appearing once. Resections that were taken during corrective heart surgery supplied the thymus tissue. The donors were infants in Finland with congenital heart defects, otherwise immunologically healthy. The sample comprised thymus tissue. The receptor comes from a boy under two years old with a congenital heart defect but otherwise immunologically healthy.

The CDR3 sequence is CASSRLGGFTGELFF. CDR3 coding DNA: TGTGCCAGCAGCCGACTGGGGGGCTTCACCGGGGAGCTGTTTTTT. The V gene is TRBV7-9, the J gene TRBJ2-2; D might be TRBD1 or TRBD2, each matching 6 bases. This CDR3 is built from 15 residues. Between the trimmed V and J ends, which lost 5 bases and 4 bases, there was a span of 14 bases. Germline CDR1 reads SEHNR; CDR2 reads FQNEAQ (reference sequence).